This T cell receptor beta chain came from a study of molecular identifiers for immune sequencing clone quantification. This CDR3 comprises 14 residues. Looked up from germline, CDR1 is LNHDA and CDR2 is SQIVND (reference sequence). V was shortened by 5 bases and J by 4 bases, with 14 bases between the two germline ends. This clonotype was seen repeatedly, ten times or more. TCRdb redid the calling of the PCR reads with MiXCR, one entry per CDR3 protein. The data show about 320,000 distinct CDR3 sequences, around 21% seen once. The clonotype was recovered from a human donor in good health. Some libraries in this study had Jurkat cell RNA spiked in. The sequencing input was naive CD8+ T cells from blood, with Jurkat cell RNA spiked in. Subset denoted: FACS-sorted CD8+CD4-CCR7+CD45RA+ naive T cells. This sequence joins TRBV19 and TRBJ1-1, with D possibly being TRBD1 (5 bases). CDR3 bases: TGTGCCAGTAGTTACCAGGGAGGTGTCACTGAAGCTTTCTTT. Translating gives CASSYQGGVTEAFF. Full variable domain (outside the CDR3, taken from reference TRBV19 and TRBJ1-1): DGGITQSPKYLFRKEGQNVTLSCEQNLNHDAMYWYRQDPGQGLRLIYYSQIVNDFQKGDIAEGYSVSREKKESFPLTVTSAQKNPTAFYLCASSYQGGVTEAFFGQGTRLTVV.